This entry concerns a single T cell receptor beta chain. Its antigen is unknown. The data belong to a study of T-cell memory formation after mild COVID-19. Germline CDR1 and CDR2: SGHDT and YYEEEE. The CDR3 runs to 18 residues. Trimming cost V 4 bases and J 5 bases; bases outside gene matches: 16. Study conclusions and caveats: Clones contracting over day 15 to 85 were CD4/CD8 balanced, with later expanders leaning CD4+.

TCR alpha and TCR beta cDNA libraries carrying sample barcodes and UMIs were produced by 5'RACE using constant-segment primers. TCRdb independently ran MiXCR on the 5' RACE reads; one entry per CDR3 protein. The sample records 350,000 to 450,000 distinct CDR3 sequences, about 20% being singletons. The material sequenced was PBMCs or a T cell subset sorted from them (not recorded which). The chain links TRBV5-6 to TRBJ2-1, with TRBD2 identical over 9 bases. The clonotype was recovered from an adult woman who had mild COVID-19 (a few samples of this study predate the infection). Cell type and time point are not known. The CDR3 DNA reads as TGTGCCAGCAGCCTCCTAGGAGGTATAGCGGGGGTGCACAATGAGCAGTTCTTC. Amino acid sequence: CASSLLGGIAGVHNEQFF.